A single T cell receptor beta chain is shown here with its context. The antigen is not known. The data are from a study of T cell responses to AZD1222 COVID-19 vaccine. Study-level results: Epitopes outside B.1.351 and B.1.1.7 mutated regions reportedly drew nearly half of spike TCRs. Vaccination with two AZD1222 doses was followed by a rise in Spike-specific TCR breadth and depth. White British people made up most donors, females outnumbered males, and clonal diversity was possibly underestimated.

Some clones are missing from TCRdb's copy, which holds only in-frame ones; the method was immunoSEQ multiplex PCR. This table holds some 130,000 clones, approximately 90% found once. V lost 3 bases and J 4 bases, leaving 13 bases between the germline ends. Germline lookup yields CDR1 SGHRS and CDR2 YFSETQ. The CDR3 contains 14 residues. This material consisted of peripheral blood, taken 28 days after the second AZD1222 dose. The clonotype was recovered from an adult who received the AZD1222 COVID-19 vaccine. The chain is built from TRBV5-1 and TRBJ1-1; D remains ambiguous. The CDR3 nucleotides are TGCGCCAGCAGCTCCTGGACCGAGGGCACTGAAGCTTTCTTT. This gives the protein CASSSWTEGTEAFF.